The 32 T cell receptor beta chains below all came from one sample that was sequenced in a study of T cell changes during pregnancy in multiple sclerosis (dated by TCRdb to between 2018 and 2021). Library preparation employed the immunoSEQ multiplex PCR assay. TCRdb obtained this table from immuneACCESS and retained in-frame rearrangements with V and J assigned. These tables miss some clones; where compared with another copy, unresolved V genes account for less than half of the shortfall, and the remainder is unexplained. This sample comprises around 15,000 clones, roughly 84% of them detected only once. Of the sample, roughly 19% is held by the ten largest clones. The sequencing used CD8+ T cells from peripheral blood mononuclear cells, collected in the third trimester of pregnancy. Receptors originate from a female donor in good health, enrolled as a control in a pregnancy study.

This chain joins TRBV18 and TRBJ2-7, with 9 bases fitting TRBD1. This CDR3 region has 15 residues. Unmatched junction bases numbered 6, after V lost 3 bases and J lost 3 bases. Germline V gene data show CDR1 as KGHSH and CDR2 as LQKENI. The CDR3 loop is CASSPRDRARYEQYF. CDR3 sequence (DNA): TGTGCCAGCTCACCTCGGGACAGGGCTCGCTACGAGCAGTACTTC.

This chain links TRBV4-3 with TRBJ2-1, with D possibly TRBD1 on 6 matching bases. Germline values: CDR1 LGHNA, CDR2 YSLEER. This CDR3 spans 16 amino acids. Trimming took 4 bases from V and 0 from J, leaving 13 bases between them. This chain's CDR3 is CASSPSGVSSYNEQFF. The DNA for the CDR3 is TGCGCCAGCAGCCCGTCAGGGGTTAGCTCCTACAATGAGCAGTTCTTC.

The chain has TRBV19 and TRBJ2-7; D call uncertain. V was pared by 5 bases and J by 0 bases, with 14 bases between. The CDR3 totals 15 residues. Per the germline V gene, CDR1 is LNHDA and CDR2 is SQIVND (reference sequence). The CDR3 loop is CASSPSGWSSYEQYF. The CDR3 coding sequence is TGTGCCAGTAGTCCCTCCGGCTGGAGCTCCTACGAGCAGTACTTC.

The chain uses TRBV9 and TRBJ2-7; 16 bases align to TRBD2. This CDR3 is 20 amino acids long. V gave up 4 bases and J gave up 6 bases; unmatched junction bases: 19. Germline assignment: CDR1 SGDLS and CDR2 YYNGEE. The CDR3 bases are TGTGCCAGCAGCTCCAACCCCGGGACTAGCGGGGGGGCCGGTCCGCGCGAGCAGTACTTC. It encodes CASSSNPGTSGGAGPREQYF. Full variable domain (remainder filled in from reference TRBV9 and TRBJ2-7): DSGVTQTPKHLITATGQRVTLRCSPRSGDLSVYWYQQSLDQGLQFLIQYYNGEERAKGNILERFSAQQFPDLHSELNLSSLELGDSALYFCASSSNPGTSGGAGPREQYFGPGTRLTVT.

The CDR3 loop is CASTEGRPDVQFF. Here the CDR3 DNA reads TGCGCCAGCACCGAGGGCAGGCCGGACGTGCAGTTCTTC. The chain recombines TRBV10-2 with TRBJ2-1; D might be TRBD2 (5 bases). The ends were cut back, 7 bases at V and 12 bases at J, with 19 bases in the middle. The CDR3 length is 13 residues. CDR1 and CDR2 (germline): WSHSY, SAAADI.

This clone was picked up a small number of times. The rearrangement joins TRBV19 to TRBJ1-1, with 10 nucleotides matching TRBD1. Trimming cost V 3 bases and J 4 bases; bases outside gene matches: 5. Germline V CDR1 and CDR2: LNHDA, SQIVND (reference sequence). The CDR3 is made up of 15 amino acids. The CDR3 region is CASSMDRGVSTEAFF. The CDR3 DNA reads TGTGCCAGTAGTATGGACAGGGGGGTGTCCACTGAAGCTTTCTTT.

Remarks on this clone: A read error may produce the germline difference seen at one junction end. CDR3 in DNA: TGTGCCAGCAGCTTAAAGGGGGGCGGGAGTGGCAATTTT. It specifies CASSLKGGGSGNF. This chain connects TRBV7-2 to TRBJ2-3; TRBD2 might be the D (7 bases). Germline V gives CDR1 SGHTA, CDR2 FQGNSA. The CDR3 length is 13 residues.

This clone was seen more than once but under ten times. The rearrangement links TRBV2 to TRBJ1-1, with D tentatively TRBD1 (6 bases). The V end was cut by 8 bases, the J end by 9 bases, with 10 bases between. This CDR3 has 10 residues. CDR1 and CDR2 (germline): SNHLY, FYNNEI. This CDR3 reads CASVGTKAFF. Here the CDR3 DNA reads TGTGCCAGCGTCGGGACAAAAGCTTTCTTT.

The rearrangement uses TRBV6-5 and TRBJ1-4; D perhaps matches TRBD1 (5 bases). There are 14 residues in the CDR3. The ends were cut back, 5 bases at V and 7 bases at J, with 14 bases in the middle. Germline V gives CDR1 MNHEY, CDR2 SVGAGI. This CDR3 is CASSTIRRGEKLFF. CDR3 nucleotides: TGTGCCAGCAGTACAATCAGAAGGGGTGAAAAACTGTTTTTT.

The chain has TRBV19 and TRBJ1-5; 10 nucleotides align to TRBD1. The CDR3 totals 15 residues. Germline CDR1 reads LNHDA; CDR2 reads SQIVND (reference sequence). J gave up 2 bases and V 3 bases, and 1 base lay outside the gene matches. This CDR3 is CASSIGTGGNQPQHF. CDR3 DNA: TGTGCCAGTAGTATCGGGACAGGGGGCAATCAGCCCCAGCATTTT.

This clone was seen a handful of times. This chain joins TRBV7-9 and TRBJ1-1; TRBD1 agrees at 7 bases. The CDR3 runs 14 residues. Germline CDR1 reads SEHNR; CDR2 reads FQNEAQ (reference sequence). V trimming: 5 bases; J trimming: 1 base; junction bases outside the gene matches: 4. The CDR3 DNA reads as TGTGCCAGCAGCGCCGGGACAGCGAACACTGAAGCTTTCTTT. Protein sequence: CASSAGTANTEAFF. Using reference TRBV7-9 and TRBJ1-1 for the parts outside the CDR3, the full variable domain is DTGVSQNPRHKITKRGQNVTFRCDPISEHNRLYWYRQTLGQGPEFLTYFQNEAQLEKSRLLSDRFSAERPKGSFSTLEIQRTEQGDSAMYLCASSAGTANTEAFFGQGTRLTVV.

V gene TRBV5-5 combines with J gene TRBJ2-3, with D perhaps matching TRBD2 (6 bases). Germline CDR1 reads SGHKS; CDR2 reads YYEKEE (reference sequence). V lost 5 bases and J lost 6, with 13 bases in between. This CDR3 contains 13 residues. The CDR3 loop is CASSFQGLDTQYF. For the CDR3, the DNA is TGTGCCAGCAGTTTCCAGGGACTTGATACGCAGTATTTT.

The chain uses TRBV7-4 and TRBJ2-3; TRBD2 matches at 10 bases. In germline, CDR1 is SGHVT, CDR2 SQSDAQ. J gave up 5 bases and V 4 bases, and 12 bases lay outside the gene matches. The length of the CDR3 is 17 residues. The CDR3 sequence: CASSSGVAGGPIDTQYF. The CDR3 bases are TGTGCCAGCAGCTCCGGGGTAGCGGGGGGCCCTATAGATACGCAGTATTTT.

This chain links TRBV13 with TRBJ2-2; TRBD1 aligns across 9 bases. Germline V lookup: CDR1 PRHDT, CDR2 FYEKMQ (reference sequence). The ends lost 5 bases at V and 1 base at J; junction bases unmatched: 11. The CDR3 covers 18 residues. DNA of the CDR3: TGTGCCAGCAGCACCGGACAGGGGTTCTGGGGGAACACCGGGGAGCTGTTTTTT. Its protein product is CASSTGQGFWGNTGELFF.

The count of this clone is one. This chain connects TRBV7-9 to TRBJ2-7; D possibly corresponds to TRBD1 (7 bases). Per germline, CDR1 SEHNR and CDR2 FQNEAQ (reference sequence). V was trimmed by 2 bases and J by 3 bases, leaving 14 bases between them. The CDR3 length is 15 residues. The CDR3 DNA reads as TGTGCCAGCAGCTTAATGCGGCGGGACAGCTACGAGCAGTACTTC. It encodes CASSLMRRDSYEQYF.

This clone was picked up one time. This sequence joins TRBV29-1 and TRBJ2-3; possibly TRBD1 for D (6 bases). This CDR3 spans 15 amino acids. Germline V CDR1 and CDR2: SQVTM, ANQGSEA. The ends were cut back, 6 bases at V and 2 bases at J, with 18 bases in the middle. The CDR3 bases are TGCAGCGTAGATCCAGGACAGAATCCCACAGATACGCAGTATTTT. This codes for CSVDPGQNPTDTQYF.

The rearrangement uses TRBV10-3 and TRBJ1-5; 10 nucleotides agree with TRBD1. The ends lost 0 bases at V and 11 bases at J; junction bases unmatched: 10. The CDR3 loop spans 16 amino acids. The germline gives CDR1 ENHRY, CDR2 SYGVKD. The CDR3 region has the DNA TGTGCCATCAGTGAGTCGATCGGGACAGGGGATCTGGCCCAGCATTTT. Amino acids: CAISESIGTGDLAQHF.

The chain uses TRBV6-5 and TRBJ2-5; perhaps TRBD2 as D (6 bases). The V gene lost 4 bases and the J gene lost 4 bases, with 16 bases spanning the gap. Germline CDR1 and CDR2: MNHEY and SVGAGI. The CDR3 is 15 residues long. In nucleotides, the CDR3 is TGTGCCAGCAGTTCCGGGACTCTGGGGGGAGAGACCCAGTACTTC. It yields the protein CASSSGTLGGETQYF.

This clone was found once. The chain joins TRBV30 to TRBJ2-2; D may be TRBD2 (6 bases). This CDR3 spans 11 amino acids. CDR1 is GTSNPN, CDR2 SVGIG, per germline (reference sequence). V lost 5 bases and J 6 bases, leaving 7 bases between the germline ends. CDR3 residues: CAWRLAGELFF. CDR3 sequence (DNA): TGTGCCTGGCGACTAGCCGGGGAGCTGTTTTTT.

The J gene is TRBJ2-1, the V gene TRBV11-2, with 8 bases aligning to TRBD2. The CDR3 is 18 residues long. V lost 3 bases, J lost 4 bases, and 14 bases stayed unmatched. Germline CDR1 SGHAT, CDR2 FQNNGV. CDR3 region: CASSFSEREFLGYNEQFF. The CDR3 DNA follows: TGTGCCAGCAGCTTTTCCGAGCGGGAGTTTCTGGGATACAATGAGCAGTTCTTC.

The chain carries TRBV7-9 and TRBJ2-7; D perhaps matches TRBD1 (5 bases). CDR1 and CDR2 from the germline V gene are SEHNR and FQNEAQ (reference sequence). The CDR3 covers 13 residues. With 5 bases removed from V and 6 bases from J, the gap between germline ends came to 14 bases. The CDR3 loop is CASSHSGPGEQYF. CDR3 sequence (DNA): TGTGCCAGCAGCCACTCAGGGCCGGGCGAGCAGTACTTC.

The rearrangement joins TRBV29-1 to TRBJ2-5; 11 bases are a match to TRBD1. The CDR3 consists of 16 residues. Trimming removed 4 bases from V and 5 bases from J; junction bases left unmatched: 12. Per germline, CDR1 SQVTM and CDR2 ANQGSEA. In DNA form, the CDR3 reads TGCAGCGTTGGTGGGGGACAGGGGGGGTCTCAGGAGACCCAGTACTTC. It codes for CSVGGGQGGSQETQYF.

V usage is TRBV12-5 and J usage is TRBJ2-7; 10 nucleotides agree with TRBD1. The ends lost 5 bases at V and 6 bases at J; junction bases unmatched: 10. The CDR3 consists of 15 residues. Germline V gene lookup returns CDR1 LGHNT and CDR2 FRNRAP. CDR3 in DNA: TGTGCTAGTGGTCCGGACAGGGGGATTTTTTCCGAGCAGTACTTC. Translating gives CASGPDRGIFSEQYF.

V and J are TRBV7-9 and TRBJ2-5; D may be TRBD1 (7 bases). The CDR3 runs to 14 residues. Between the trimmed V and J ends, which lost 4 bases and 2 bases, there was a span of 11 bases. Germline V gene data show CDR1 as SEHNR and CDR2 as FQNEAQ (reference sequence). The CDR3 is CASSSEGAQETQYF. The CDR3 coding sequence is TGTGCCAGCAGCTCGGAGGGGGCACAAGAGACCCAGTACTTC.

V and J are TRBV9 and TRBJ2-1; D call uncertain. The CDR3 sequence is 16 residues long. In germline, CDR1 is SGDLS, CDR2 YYNGEE. V lost 0 bases and J 0 bases, leaving 10 bases between the germline ends. In DNA form, the CDR3 reads TGTGCCAGCAGCGTAGTCGATATGAGCTCCTACAATGAGCAGTTCTTC. Its translation: CASSVVDMSSYNEQFF.

V is TRBV19 and J is TRBJ1-2, with 9 bases matching TRBD1. Trimming at V came to 2 bases and at J to 6 bases, leaving 7 bases not matched to a gene. This CDR3 contains 15 residues. Germline CDR1 is LNHDA and CDR2 is SQIVND (reference sequence). CDR3 residues: CASSIWTGDNDGYTF. CDR3 bases: TGTGCCAGTAGTATATGGACAGGGGACAACGATGGCTACACCTTC.

The chain carries TRBV15 and TRBJ1-5; D is undetermined. This CDR3 contains 15 residues. Trimming took off 0 bases at V and 5 bases at J, with 11 bases between the two ends. Germline V gives CDR1 LNHNV, CDR2 YYDKDF (reference sequence). The CDR3 here is CATSREKADYQPQHF. CDR3 sequence (DNA): TGTGCCACCAGCAGAGAGAAGGCAGACTATCAGCCCCAGCATTTT.

This chain links TRBV5-4 with TRBJ2-5; 12 bases map to TRBD1. Unmatched junction bases numbered 6, after V lost 4 bases and J lost 5 bases. Looked up from germline, CDR1 is SGHNT and CDR2 is YYREEE (reference sequence). The CDR3 runs to 15 residues. The CDR3, as DNA: TGTGCCAGCAGCAGGGGACAGGGGGCGCGGGAGACCCAGTACTTC. Its translation: CASSRGQGARETQYF.

This clone appeared once. The CDR3: CASSPRGTPYEQYF. CDR3 DNA: TGTGCCAGCAGCCCCAGGGGGACCCCCTACGAGCAGTACTTC. This sequence joins TRBV7-9 and TRBJ2-7; 7 bases align to TRBD1. CDR3 size: 14 residues. With V trimmed by 5 bases and J by 2 bases, 6 bases remained unmatched. CDR1 and CDR2 from the germline V gene are SEHNR and FQNEAQ (reference sequence).

As concerns this clone: Other nucleotide sequences from this sample produce the same CDR3. Written as DNA, the CDR3 is TGTGCCACCAGCAGAGCAGGGCGGGACTACGAGCAGTACTTC. This codes for CATSRAGRDYEQYF. V gene TRBV15 combines with J gene TRBJ2-7; D might be TRBD2 (6 bases). This CDR3 is 14 amino acids long. The germline gives CDR1 LNHNV, CDR2 YYDKDF (reference sequence). The V gene lost 1 base and the J gene lost 3 bases, with 10 bases spanning the gap.

This clone has only one observation. The J gene is TRBJ2-6, the V gene TRBV7-8; D is unclear. CDR3 length equals 15 residues. Germline values: CDR1 SGHVS, CDR2 FQNEAQ. With 1 base removed from V and 0 bases from J, the gap between germline ends came to 4 bases. The CDR3 sequence: CASSLGVSGANVLTF. The CDR3 DNA is TGTGCCAGCAGCTTAGGAGTCTCTGGGGCCAACGTCCTGACTTTC.

With respect to this clone: One junction end does not reproduce the germline sequence, and a read error may be involved. V usage is TRBV5-6 and J usage is TRBJ1-2; 8 positions match TRBD1. The CDR3 spans 11 residues. CDR1 is SGHDT and CDR2 is YYEEEE in the germline V gene. Here the CDR3 reads CASSMGDRSNF. DNA for the CDR3: TGTGCCAGCAGCATGGGGGACAGGTCCAACTTC.